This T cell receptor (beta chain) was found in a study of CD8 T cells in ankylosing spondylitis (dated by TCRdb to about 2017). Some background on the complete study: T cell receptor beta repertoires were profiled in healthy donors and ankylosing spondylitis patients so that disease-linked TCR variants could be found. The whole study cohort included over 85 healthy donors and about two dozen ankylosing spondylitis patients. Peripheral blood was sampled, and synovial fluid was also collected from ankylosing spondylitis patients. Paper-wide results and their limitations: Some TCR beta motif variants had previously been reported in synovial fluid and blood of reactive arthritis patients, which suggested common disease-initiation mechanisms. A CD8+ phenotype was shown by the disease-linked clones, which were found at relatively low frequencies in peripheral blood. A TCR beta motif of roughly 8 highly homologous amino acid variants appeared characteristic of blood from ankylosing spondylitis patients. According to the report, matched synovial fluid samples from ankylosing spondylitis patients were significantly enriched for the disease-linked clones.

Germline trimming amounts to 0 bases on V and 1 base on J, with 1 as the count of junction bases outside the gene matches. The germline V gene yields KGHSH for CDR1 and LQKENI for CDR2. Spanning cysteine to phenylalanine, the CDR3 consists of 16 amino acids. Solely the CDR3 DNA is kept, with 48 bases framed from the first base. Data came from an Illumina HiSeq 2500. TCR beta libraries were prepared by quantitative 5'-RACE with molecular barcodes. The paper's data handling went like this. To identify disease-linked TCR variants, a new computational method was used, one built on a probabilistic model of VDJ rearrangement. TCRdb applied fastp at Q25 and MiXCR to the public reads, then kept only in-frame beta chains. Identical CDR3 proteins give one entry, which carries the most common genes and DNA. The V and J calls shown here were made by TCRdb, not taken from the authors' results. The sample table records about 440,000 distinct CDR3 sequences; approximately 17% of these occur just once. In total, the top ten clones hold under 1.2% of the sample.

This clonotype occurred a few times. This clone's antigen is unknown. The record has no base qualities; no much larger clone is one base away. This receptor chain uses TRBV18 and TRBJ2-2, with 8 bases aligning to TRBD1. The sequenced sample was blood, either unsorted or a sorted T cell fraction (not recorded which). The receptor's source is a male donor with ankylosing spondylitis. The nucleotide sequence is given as TGTGCCAGCTCACCACCGGGGACAGGGAACACCGGGGAGCTGTTTTTT. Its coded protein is CASSPPGTGNTGELFF.